This T cell receptor (beta chain) was observed in a study of blood T cell repertoires in COVID-19. Turning to the study itself: Specimens from acute and convalescent COVID-19 originated in the United States, Italy and Spain. T cells, B-cell-depleted T cells, or PBMCs supplied cDNA or gDNA.

CDR3 length: 15 residues. CDR1 and CDR2 from the germline V gene are KGHSH and LQKENI. Trimming removed 6 bases at V and 2 bases at J, with 11 bases between. Authors' analysis steps: Using reference gene primer amplification, nucleated cell counts were estimated. Data came from immunoSEQ multiplex PCR; TCRdb stores just in-frame clones and leaves some out. That table furnishes V, J and clone size, whereas the DNA furnished D and trimming. This table holds 100,000 to 130,000 clones, roughly nine tenths found once. The chain couples TRBV18 to TRBJ2-6; D possibly corresponds to TRBD1 (5 bases). This TCR came from a middle-aged man with active or convalescent COVID-19. The specimen was peripheral blood. CDR3 amino acids: CASSPLGAGANVLTF. In nucleotides, the CDR3 is TGTGCCAGCTCCCCTCTAGGGGCTGGGGCCAACGTCCTGACTTTC.